Below, 20 T cell receptor beta chains from the same sample are listed, as sequenced in a study of shared clonotypes between healthy human individuals. Naive CD8 cells were CD45RO-negative, positively selected for CCR7, excluding terminally differentiated effector memory CD45RA+ cells. Clones were sequenced by immunoSEQ multiplex PCR, and TCRdb holds only the in-frame ones, with some missing. Among around 2,000,000 clones listed, about 95% were seen once. Specimen: naive CD8+ T cells sorted from blood. These receptors were taken from a man aged 18 to 35 in good health.

This clone appeared a single time. The chain uses TRBV15 and TRBJ2-1, with TRBD2 matching over 9 bases. Germline V gene data show CDR1 as LNHNV and CDR2 as YYDKDF (reference sequence). Trimming removed 0 bases from V and 7 bases from J; junction bases left unmatched: 10. The CDR3 extends over 17 amino acids. Written as DNA, the CDR3 is TGTGCCACCAGCAGAGATCTGGTTAGCGGGAGAACGAATGAGCAGTTCTTC. It translates to CATSRDLVSGRTNEQFF.

This chain links TRBV30 with TRBJ2-1; 8 bases agree with TRBD2. The J segment lost 2 bases and the V segment lost 3 bases, leaving 6 bases of the junction unmatched. The CDR3 extends over 15 amino acids. CDR1 is GTSNPN, CDR2 SVGIG, per germline (reference sequence). Here the CDR3 reads CAWRDSGTPYNEQFF. The DNA for the CDR3 is TGTGCCTGGAGGGATAGCGGGACCCCCTACAATGAGCAGTTCTTC.

This chain connects TRBV15 to TRBJ1-2, with 10 positions matching TRBD1. Germline-derived CDR1 and CDR2 are LNHNV and YYDKDF (reference sequence). The CDR3 runs 15 residues. J gave up 5 bases and V 8 bases, and 11 bases lay outside the gene matches. The CDR3 loop reads CATAYGQGVGYGYTF. The CDR3 DNA sequence: TGTGCCACCGCTTACGGACAGGGGGTTGGGTATGGCTACACCTTC.

Comments on this clone: The same CDR3 is also encoded by other DNA sequences in this sample. The V and J genes are TRBV27 and TRBJ2-1; D gene uncertain. The CDR3 runs 12 residues. V was shortened by 2 bases and J by 7 bases, with 6 bases between the two germline ends. Per the germline V gene, CDR1 is MNHEY and CDR2 is SMNVEV (reference sequence). CDR3 sequence: CASSLIGNEQFF. CDR3 DNA sequence: TGTGCCAGCAGTTTAATCGGAAATGAGCAGTTCTTC.

The genes are TRBV5-1 and TRBJ2-1; D may be TRBD1 (5 bases). CDR3 length: 15 amino acids. The germline CDR1 and CDR2 sequences are SGHRS and YFSETQ. V was cut by 0 bases and J by 0 bases, with 7 bases left in between. CDR3 amino acids: CASSLVRGSYNEQFF. Written as DNA, the CDR3 is TGCGCCAGCAGCTTGGTAAGGGGCTCCTACAATGAGCAGTTCTTC.

Only one count was recorded for this clone. The sample holds other DNA sequences that translate to the same CDR3. The genes are TRBV27 and TRBJ2-7; TRBD1 might be the D (5 bases). V lost 3 bases and J 4 bases, leaving 10 bases between the germline ends. The CDR3 length is 13 residues. Germline V CDR1 and CDR2: MNHEY, SMNVEV (reference sequence). CDR3 residues: CASSFGQGYEQYF. Here the CDR3 DNA reads TGTGCCAGCAGTTTCGGGCAGGGATACGAGCAGTACTTC.

In its sample, this clone was seen once. The CDR3 sequence is CASSQEERQLQSRTEAFF. The DNA of the CDR3 is TGTGCCAGCAGCCAAGAAGAGAGGCAGCTCCAAAGTAGGACTGAAGCTTTCTTT. The J gene is TRBJ1-1, the V gene TRBV14; D is ambiguous. With 0 bases removed from V and 5 bases from J, the gap between germline ends came to 22 bases. The CDR3 length is 18 residues. CDR1 SGHDN and CDR2 FVKESK come from the germline V gene.

The rearrangement uses TRBV4-3 and TRBJ2-7; 10 bases fit TRBD2. The length of the CDR3 is 14 residues. CDR1 is LGHNA and CDR2 is YSLEER in the germline V gene. V shed 5 bases, J shed 5 bases, and the junction held 6 bases outside the gene matches. The CDR3 loop is CASSGGLAPHEQYF. The CDR3, as DNA: TGCGCCAGCAGCGGGGGACTAGCGCCACACGAGCAGTACTTC.

V and J are TRBV5-4 and TRBJ2-5, with D perhaps TRBD1 (5 bases). V lost 4 bases, J lost 10 bases, and 17 bases lay in between. CDR3 length: 13 residues. Looked up from germline, CDR1 is SGHNT and CDR2 is YYREEE (reference sequence). CDR3 DNA sequence: TGTGCCAGCAGCACTGACAGTTCCCCAGACCAGTACTTC. This encodes CASSTDSSPDQYF.

V and J are TRBV7-6 and TRBJ2-1; 12 bases align to TRBD2. Per germline, CDR1 SGHVS and CDR2 FNYEAQ. J lost 2 bases, V lost 4 bases, and 9 bases had no gene match. The CDR3 is 18 residues long. The CDR3, as DNA: TGTGCCAGCAGCTCAGGTCTAGCGGGAGGGTTTCCCTACAATGAGCAGTTCTTC. Its translation: CASSSGLAGGFPYNEQFF.

This chain links TRBV28 with TRBJ1-2; unclear D gene. The germline V gene encodes CDR1 MDHEN and CDR2 SYDVKM. V lost 5 bases and J 3 bases, leaving 16 bases between the germline ends. The CDR3 is 15 amino acids. The CDR3 DNA reads as TGTGCCAGCAGTCTCTCCTCCGGAATGGACTATGGCTACACCTTC. The encoded protein is CASSLSSGMDYGYTF.

The rearrangement uses TRBV6-5 and TRBJ2-3; the match to TRBD1 covers 7 bases. The V gene end was trimmed by 6 bases and the J gene end by 0 bases; junction bases not matched to a gene: 6. There are 15 residues in the CDR3. The germline CDR1 and CDR2 sequences are MNHEY and SVGAGI. The CDR3, as DNA: TGTGCCAGCAGCGCCGGGACAGACAGCACAGATACGCAGTATTTT. This codes for CASSAGTDSTDTQYF.

The chain employs TRBV7-3 and TRBJ2-5, with 8 bases lining up with TRBD2. Germline V lookup: CDR1 SGHTA, CDR2 FQGTGA. The CDR3 has 15 amino acids. The junction had 6 bases not matched to a gene; V was cut back by 2 bases and J by 4 bases. CDR3 in amino acids: CASSLGGGILETQYF. Written as DNA, the CDR3 is TGTGCCAGCAGCTTAGGCGGGGGGATCTTAGAGACCCAGTACTTC.

The chain has TRBV4-1 and TRBJ1-2; 10 nucleotides agree with TRBD1. The germline CDR1 and CDR2 sequences are MGHRA and YSYEKL. V lost 0 bases, J lost 8 bases, and 3 bases stayed unmatched. This CDR3 has 14 amino acids. As DNA, the CDR3 is TGCGCCAGCAGCCAAGAGGGGACAGGGGTAGGCTACACCTTC. Its protein product is CASSQEGTGVGYTF.

The genes are TRBV6-1 and TRBJ2-7; TRBD2 agrees at 10 bases. After removal of 1 base from V and 3 bases from J, the junction contained 3 bases not matched to a gene. Germline-derived CDR1 and CDR2 are MNHNS and SASEGT. The CDR3 covers 15 residues. CDR3 residues: CASSEELAGLYEQYF. DNA for the CDR3: TGTGCCAGCAGTGAAGAACTAGCGGGACTCTACGAGCAGTACTTC.

Of note for this clone: The junction and the germline gene differ at one end; a read error may be behind it. V usage is TRBV7-7 and J usage is TRBJ2-1; possibly TRBD1 or TRBD2 for D (5 bases each). Germline V lookup: CDR1 SSHAT, CDR2 FNYEAQ (reference sequence). The CDR3 is 13 residues long. For the CDR3, the DNA is TGTGCTAGCAGCTCCACAGGACTTGACGAGCAGTTCTTC. Translation: CASSSTGLDEQFF.

This chain joins TRBV10-3 and TRBJ1-1; possibly TRBD1 for D (5 bases). V shed 6 bases and J shed 1 base, with 12 bases lying between them. The CDR3 runs to 14 residues. Looked up from germline, CDR1 is ENHRY and CDR2 is SYGVKD. The CDR3 DNA reads TGTGCCATCAGCGATGACAGAGGGAACACTGAAGCTTTCTTT. It specifies CAISDDRGNTEAFF.

The chain has TRBV19 and TRBJ1-5; no clear D. CDR1 is LNHDA and CDR2 is SQIVND in the germline V gene (reference sequence). V was cut by 4 bases and J by 6 bases, with 7 bases left in between. CDR3 length equals 12 residues. The CDR3 DNA reads TGTGCCAGTAGTACCACGGGTCAGCCCCAGCATTTT. This codes for CASSTTGQPQHF.

The V call is TRBV6-5, the J call TRBJ2-7; no reliable D call. Trimming took off 7 bases at V and 6 bases at J, with 16 bases between the two ends. The CDR3 spans 13 residues. Germline-derived CDR1 and CDR2 are MNHEY and SVGAGI. CDR3 sequence: CASTPEVLGEQYF. CDR3 in DNA: TGTGCCAGCACCCCAGAGGTTCTGGGCGAGCAGTACTTC.

The chain combines TRBV11-2 with TRBJ2-5, with D unresolved. V was shortened by 0 bases and J by 4 bases, with 12 bases between the two germline ends. Germline V lookup: CDR1 SGHAT, CDR2 FQNNGV. The CDR3 runs to 15 residues. CDR3 amino acids: CASSLDFVMGETQYF. In DNA, the CDR3 is TGTGCCAGCAGCTTAGATTTTGTCATGGGAGAGACCCAGTACTTC. The full variable domain, its missing parts supplied by reference TRBV11-2 and TRBJ2-5, is EAGVAQSPRYKIIEKRQSVAFWCNPISGHATLYWYQQILGQGPKLLIQFQNNGVVDDSQLPKDRFSAERLKGVDSTLKIQPAKLEDSAVYLCASSLDFVMGETQYFGPGTRLLVL.